A single sample is the source of the 7 T cell receptor beta chains below, sequenced in a study of post-analysis software for immune sequencing data. Prepared TCR beta cDNA libraries contained unique molecular identifiers. TCRdb ran MiXCR on the PCR reads and lists one entry per CDR3 protein. The data hold about 770,000 distinct CDR3 sequences, with about half observed a single time. Study results and limitations: Five or six TRBV segments appeared more often in patients than in controls, and TRBV5-6, TRBV5-1 and TRBV20-1 were among these.

No antigens are known for them. Sequences were obtained from blood. The origin of the receptors is a girl aged 5 to 17 with multiple sclerosis.

This clonotype occurred a few times. The chain couples TRBV29-1 to TRBJ2-1; D remains unclear. The V end was cut by 5 bases, the J end by 0 bases, with 11 bases between. This CDR3 is 14 amino acids long. Germline V gene data show CDR1 as SQVTM and CDR2 as ANQGSEA. The CDR3 reads CSVRKSDSYNEQFF. The CDR3 coding sequence is TGCAGCGTTCGGAAGTCCGACTCCTACAATGAGCAGTTCTTC.

This chain connects TRBV29-1 to TRBJ2-1; D may be TRBD1 or TRBD2 (5 bases each). The germline V and J ends were trimmed by 8 bases and 0 bases, with 14 bases remaining between them. Germline CDR1 and CDR2: SQVTM and ANQGSEA. The CDR3 consists of 14 residues. Here the CDR3 reads CSFGGSSSYNEQFF. In DNA form, the CDR3 reads TGCAGCTTTGGGGGTTCAAGCTCCTACAATGAGCAGTTCTTC.

This clonotype was detected a few times. The V gene is TRBV5-1, the J gene TRBJ2-4; D might be TRBD1 or TRBD2, each matching 6 bases. The end of the DNA fits TRBJ2-7 better, so the J call may be wrong. Germline V lookup: CDR1 SGHRS, CDR2 YFSETQ. The CDR3 has 14 residues. CDR3 nucleotides: TGCGCCAGCAGCCTTGAATCGGGGGCGTACGAGCAGTACTTC. Its protein product is CASSLESGAYEQYF.

This clonotype was seen a few times. V and J are TRBV20-1 and TRBJ2-3, with 9 positions matching TRBD2. The junction had 14 bases not matched to a gene; V was cut back by 6 bases and J by 4 bases. The CDR3 runs to 16 residues. In germline, CDR1 is DFQATT, CDR2 SNEGSKA (reference sequence). For the CDR3, the DNA is TGCAGTGCCATGTCGCGGGCTAGCGGGAACCCAGATACGCAGTATTTT. Residues: CSAMSRASGNPDTQYF.

The rearrangement links TRBV4-1 to TRBJ2-1; D perhaps matches TRBD2 (5 bases). V lost 4 bases and J lost 5, with 30 bases in between. CDR1 MGHRA and CDR2 YSYEKL come from the germline V gene. The CDR3 runs 20 residues. CDR3 bases: TGCGCCAGCAGCCCCATTCCGGGGTACCCCCCGAGGAGCGGCCACAATGAGCAGTTCTTC. Protein sequence: CASSPIPGYPPRSGHNEQFF.

This clonotype was detected only a few times. The chain combines TRBV27 with TRBJ1-5; D possibly corresponds to TRBD1 (6 bases). Germline CDR1 is MNHEY and CDR2 is SMNVEV (reference sequence). The ends were cut back, 6 bases at V and 8 bases at J, with 14 bases in the middle. CDR3 length equals 13 residues. CDR3 region: CASSPQGNEPQHF. The CDR3 nucleotides are TGTGCCAGCAGCCCACAGGGCAACGAGCCCCAGCATTTT.

The rearrangement links TRBV20-1 to TRBJ2-5, with 8 bases that match TRBD2. The V and J ends lost 6 bases and 6 bases, in that order; junction bases with no gene match: 12. The CDR3 runs to 14 residues. Germline V gives CDR1 DFQATT, CDR2 SNEGSKA (reference sequence). The CDR3 sequence: CSARPSGRVKTQYF. CDR3 nucleotide sequence: TGCAGTGCCAGGCCCAGCGGGAGAGTTAAGACCCAGTACTTC.